This TCR beta chain stems from a study of blood T cell repertoires in COVID-19. Study at large: PBMCs, B-cell-depleted T cells, or T cells were the source of the cDNA or gDNA that made up the material.

By sample share, this clone is medium-sized. The sample has other DNA sequences that encode this CDR3 too. Only in-frame clones appear in the TCRdb table, and some are missing; sequencing was by immunoSEQ multiplex PCR. The sample carries under 60,000 clones, roughly four fifths recorded once. Per the germline V gene, CDR1 is SEHNR and CDR2 is FQNEAQ (reference sequence). There are 14 residues in the CDR3. Trimming removed 4 bases at V and 8 bases at J, with 17 bases between. The sample comprised peripheral blood. V gene TRBV7-9 combines with J gene TRBJ1-2; tentatively, D is TRBD1 (6 bases). The source is a man in his forties or fifties with acute or convalescent COVID-19. In nucleotides, the CDR3 is TGTGCCAGCAGCTCCCGTGACAGGCCGTGGGGCTACACCTTC. Amino acid sequence: CASSSRDRPWGYTF.